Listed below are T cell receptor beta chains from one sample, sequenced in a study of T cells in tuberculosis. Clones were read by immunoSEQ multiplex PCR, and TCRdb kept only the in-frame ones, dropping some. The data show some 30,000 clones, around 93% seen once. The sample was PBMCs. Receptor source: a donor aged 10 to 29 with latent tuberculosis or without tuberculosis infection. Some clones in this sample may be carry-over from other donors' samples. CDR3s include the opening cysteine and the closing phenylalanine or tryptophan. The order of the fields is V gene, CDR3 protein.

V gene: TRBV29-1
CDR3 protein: CSVRSTGELFF

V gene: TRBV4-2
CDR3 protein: CASSPTTGTFNEQFF

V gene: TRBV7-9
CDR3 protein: CASSFGTSGDSTDTQYF

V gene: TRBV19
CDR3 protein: CASSSQGPFGYTF

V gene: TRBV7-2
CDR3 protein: CASSLWGDEQYF

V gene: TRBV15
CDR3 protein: CATSRDSGYTEAFF

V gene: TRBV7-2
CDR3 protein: CASSLSGLNEQFF

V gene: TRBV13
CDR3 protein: CASGEEVAGNTIYF

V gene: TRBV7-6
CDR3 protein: CASSNQQGANTEAFF

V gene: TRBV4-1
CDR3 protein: CASSPQPGGLNTEAFF

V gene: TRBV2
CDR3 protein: CASKSGQATYGYTF

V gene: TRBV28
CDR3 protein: CASSRGHLSYEQYF

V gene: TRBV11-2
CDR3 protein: CASSLRTSGSISSYEQYF

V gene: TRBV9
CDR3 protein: CASSRTSTGSYGYTF

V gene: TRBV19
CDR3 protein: CASSSALAEGNEQFF

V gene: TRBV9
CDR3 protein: CASSVGGFNQPQHF

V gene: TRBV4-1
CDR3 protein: CASSQPTGPSEGTQYF

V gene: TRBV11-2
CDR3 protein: CASSSMNTEAFF

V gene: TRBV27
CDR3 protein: CASSFRALAYEQYF

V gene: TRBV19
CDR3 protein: CASNVGNDKNIQYF

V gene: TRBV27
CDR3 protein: CASSLKQGGFEAFF

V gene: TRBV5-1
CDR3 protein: CASSLQDRPYEQYF

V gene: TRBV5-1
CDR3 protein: CASSSRGGQANYEQYF

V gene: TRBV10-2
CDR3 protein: CASSHSTEAFF

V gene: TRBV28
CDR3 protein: CASSPSRWGLNTEAFF

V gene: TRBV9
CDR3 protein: CASSVASSGNNEQFF

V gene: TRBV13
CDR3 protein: CASSLRGQGLTMNTEAFF

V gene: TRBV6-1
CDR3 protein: CASSGLAGGQETQYF

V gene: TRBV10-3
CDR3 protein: CAISEGQEAFF

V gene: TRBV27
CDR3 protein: CASSFKGASGEQYF

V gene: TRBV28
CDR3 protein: CASSSYGQGSDQPQHF

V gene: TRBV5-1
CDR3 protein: CASSYGQGAYGYTF

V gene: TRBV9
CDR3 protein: CASSAGTAWETQYF

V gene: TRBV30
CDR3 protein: CAWERWNTEAFF

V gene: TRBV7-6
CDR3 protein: CASSLPGAGSYNEQFF

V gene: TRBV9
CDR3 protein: CASSNKLYQKTGPGQEPPYGYTF

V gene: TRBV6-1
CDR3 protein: CASSEGGGFEAFF

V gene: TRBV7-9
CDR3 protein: CASSLGQQTIEAFF

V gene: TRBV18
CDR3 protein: CASSPLGGTNEKLFF

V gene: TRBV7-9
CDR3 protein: CASSFTQVDGYTF

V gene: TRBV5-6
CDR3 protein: CASSLSGGQETQYF

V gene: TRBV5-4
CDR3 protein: CASSLEMGQGAVYEQYF

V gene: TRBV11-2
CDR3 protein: CASSLRRGMDGNTIYF

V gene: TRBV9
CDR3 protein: CASSVDSGEQYF

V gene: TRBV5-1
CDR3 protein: CASSLAAPWGESTDTQYF

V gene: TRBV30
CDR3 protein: CAWGQGRTGELFF

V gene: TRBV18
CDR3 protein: CASSPPGGGANEQFF

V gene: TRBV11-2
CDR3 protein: CASSLAGQGTYEQYF

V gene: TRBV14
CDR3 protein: CASSHGQGVHEQYF

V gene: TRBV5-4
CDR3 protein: CASSFGTQYEQYF

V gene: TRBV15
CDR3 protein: CATSRGGTSGRESTDTQYF

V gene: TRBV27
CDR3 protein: CASGLSSGSYNEQFF

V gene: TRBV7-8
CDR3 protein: CASSSPYGTGEAFF